This T cell receptor (beta chain) was identified during a study of blood T cell repertoires in COVID-19. Background on the study: From the United States, Italy and Spain came samples of acute and convalescent COVID-19.

The V and J ends lost 3 bases and 5 bases, in that order; junction bases with no gene match: 12. CDR1 and CDR2 from the germline V gene are SNHLY and FYNNEI. This CDR3 is built from 16 residues. In the original processing: Cell counts per sample came from amplifying reference gene primers. TCRdb's table, derived via immunoSEQ multiplex PCR, lists solely in-frame clones and lacks some. V and J calls and clone size come straight from that table; D and trimming were deduced from the DNA. The table records 110,000 to 150,000 clones, 79% of them present only once. Only a few counts were recorded for this clone.

The TCR sequence derives from a man between 45 and 60 years old with active or convalescent COVID-19. The chain employs TRBV2 and TRBJ2-5, with 7 bases identical to TRBD2. The source material was peripheral blood. Here the CDR3 reads CASSDILRGSRETQYF. CDR3 DNA sequence: TGTGCCAGCAGTGATATACTACGCGGGAGTAGGGAGACCCAGTACTTC.